This record covers a single TCR beta chain. Assay used: immunoSEQ multiplex PCR; TCRdb lists only in-frame clones, some missing. The sample yields around 59,000 clones, 80% to 90% seen once. This sample was taken from a study of OX40 agonist ivuxolimab in advanced cancers. Trimming stripped 7 bases from V and 2 bases from J, with 8 bases between. The CDR3 extends over 12 amino acids. Germline V CDR1 and CDR2: LNHDA, SQIVND (reference sequence). The clonotype originates from an adult with an advanced solid tumor such as melanoma, head and neck, liver or kidney cancer. This chain connects TRBV19 to TRBJ1-1; D possibly corresponds to TRBD1 (5 bases). Sample: CD4+ or CD8+ T cells sorted from blood, taken in a trial of the OX40 agonist ivuxolimab. The CDR3 reads CASIRDNTEAFF. In DNA form, the CDR3 reads TGTGCCAGTATCCGGGACAACACTGAAGCTTTCTTT.